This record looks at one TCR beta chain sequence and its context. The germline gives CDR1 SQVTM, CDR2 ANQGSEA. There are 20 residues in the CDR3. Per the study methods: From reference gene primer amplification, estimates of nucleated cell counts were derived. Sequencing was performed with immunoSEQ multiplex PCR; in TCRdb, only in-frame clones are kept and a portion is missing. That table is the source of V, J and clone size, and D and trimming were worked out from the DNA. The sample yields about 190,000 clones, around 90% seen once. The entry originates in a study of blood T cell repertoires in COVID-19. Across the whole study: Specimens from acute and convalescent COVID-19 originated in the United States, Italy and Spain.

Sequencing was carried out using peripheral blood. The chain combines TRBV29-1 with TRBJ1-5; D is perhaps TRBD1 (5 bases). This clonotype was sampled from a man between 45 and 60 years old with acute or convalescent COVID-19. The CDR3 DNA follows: TGCAGAAACGAGCCCCCAACAGGCACGGCCCTTTATTATAGCAATCAGCCCCAGCATTTT. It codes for CRNEPPTGTALYYSNQPQHF.